One and the same sample provided the 30 T cell receptor beta chains below, sequenced in a study of OX40 agonist ivuxolimab in advanced cancers. TCRdb's table, derived via immunoSEQ multiplex PCR, lists solely in-frame clones and lacks some. The sample lists about 40,000 clones; more than 75% were seen once. Here the sequenced sample was CD4+ or CD8+ T cells sorted from blood, taken in a trial of the OX40 agonist ivuxolimab. These receptors were taken from an adult with an advanced solid tumor such as melanoma, head and neck, liver or kidney cancer.

This chain joins TRBV6-5 and TRBJ1-1; possibly TRBD1 for D (5 bases). The germline CDR1 and CDR2 sequences are MNHEY and SVGAGI. The ends were cut back, 2 bases at V and 2 bases at J, with 9 bases in the middle. The CDR3 has 14 amino acids. The CDR3 is CASSYRDDNTEAFF. Here the CDR3 DNA reads TGTGCCAGCAGTTACCGGGACGATAACACTGAAGCTTTCTTT.

The CDR3 is CASSWHISPGPFLEQYF. In nucleotides, the CDR3 is TGTGCCAGCAGCTGGCATATATCGCCCGGGCCTTTCCTCGAGCAGTACTTC. The chain carries TRBV5-8 and TRBJ2-7, with D unclear. Deletions cut 3 bases from V and 6 bases from J, with 25 bases between. Germline-derived CDR1 and CDR2 are SGHTS and YDEGEE. The CDR3 contains 17 residues.

V usage is TRBV6-5 and J usage is TRBJ1-1; 9 nucleotides match TRBD1. Germline V gene data show CDR1 as MNHEY and CDR2 as SVGAGI. The V and J ends lost 7 bases and 5 bases, in that order; junction bases with no gene match: 11. The CDR3 is 15 residues long. CDR3 nucleotide sequence: TGTGCCAGCACCATAACAGGGGGCGCCGGGACTGAAGCTTTCTTT. This encodes CASTITGGAGTEAFF.

The J gene is TRBJ2-2, the V gene TRBV11-2, with 12 bases matching TRBD2. The CDR3 loop spans 17 amino acids. The J segment lost 5 bases and the V segment lost 0 bases, leaving 4 bases of the junction unmatched. Germline lookup yields CDR1 SGHAT and CDR2 FQNNGV. The CDR3 sequence: CASSLELAGGKTGELFF. The CDR3 DNA reads as TGTGCCAGCAGCTTAGAACTAGCGGGGGGAAAAACCGGGGAGCTGTTTTTT.

Written as DNA, the CDR3 is TGTGCCAGTCGAGGGGCTGTTTATAGCAATCAGCCCCAGCATTTT. Translating it yields CASRGAVYSNQPQHF. The chain carries TRBV27 and TRBJ1-5, with D perhaps matching TRBD1 (5 bases). Germline-derived CDR1 and CDR2 are MNHEY and SMNVEV (reference sequence). With 9 bases removed from V and 0 bases from J, the gap between germline ends came to 15 bases. This CDR3 spans 15 amino acids.

J is TRBJ2-2 and V is TRBV7-3; D unresolved. Deletions cut 5 bases from V and 0 bases from J, with 13 bases between. Germline loops: CDR1 SGHTA, CDR2 FQGTGA. The length of the CDR3 is 16 residues. The CDR3 sequence: CASSLMVPPNTGELFF. CDR3 bases: TGTGCCAGCAGCCTAATGGTGCCTCCGAACACCGGGGAGCTGTTTTTT.

The chain combines TRBV10-1 with TRBJ2-3; no reliable D call. This CDR3 region has 13 residues. V was cut by 6 bases and J by 0 bases, with 7 bases left in between. Per germline, CDR1 WNHNN and CDR2 SYGVQD (reference sequence). CDR3 sequence reads: CASSRGSTDTQYF. In DNA form, the CDR3 reads TGCGCCAGCAGCCGTGGGAGCACAGATACGCAGTATTTT.

In the case of this clone: This CDR3 is also generated by other DNA sequences in the sample. The V gene is TRBV12-5, the J gene TRBJ1-5; D gene unclear. There are 11 residues in the CDR3. CDR1 and CDR2 from the germline V gene are LGHNT and FRNRAP. The germline V and J ends were trimmed by 3 bases and 6 bases, with 3 bases remaining between them. For the CDR3, the DNA is TGTGCTAGTGGTTTAGGTCAGCCCCAGCATTTT. Residues: CASGLGQPQHF.

The V call is TRBV19, the J call TRBJ2-1; 7 positions match TRBD2. The ends lost 8 bases at V and 6 bases at J; junction bases unmatched: 1. CDR3 length: 11 residues. Germline loops: CDR1 LNHDA, CDR2 SQIVND (reference sequence). The CDR3, as DNA: TGTGCCAGTGGGGGGGGCAATGAGCAGTTCTTC. Residues: CASGGGNEQFF. The variable domain in full, with the rest retrieved from reference TRBV19 and TRBJ2-1, is DGGITQSPKYLFRKEGQNVTLSCEQNLNHDAMYWYRQDPGQGLRLIYYSQIVNDFQKGDIAEGYSVSREKKESFPLTVTSAQKNPTAFYLCASGGGNEQFFGPGTRLTVL.

The sample holds a few counts of this clone. CDR3 nucleotides: TGTGCCAGCAGCTTGACTAGCGGGAGGGATCCCTACGAGCAGTACTTC. The encoded protein is CASSLTSGRDPYEQYF. The rearrangement links TRBV5-5 to TRBJ2-7; 13 bases match TRBD2. The CDR3 has 16 amino acids. The J segment lost 2 bases and the V segment lost 1 base, leaving 3 bases of the junction unmatched. Germline loops: CDR1 SGHKS, CDR2 YYEKEE (reference sequence).

V usage is TRBV19 and J usage is TRBJ1-6, with a weak D call TRBD1 (5 bases). The CDR3 totals 14 residues. Trimming took 5 bases from V and 6 from J, leaving 11 bases between them. Germline V gene lookup returns CDR1 LNHDA and CDR2 SQIVND (reference sequence). The CDR3 coding sequence is TGTGCCAGTAGTGACGGGACCTTTAATTCACCCCTCCACTTT. Encoded protein: CASSDGTFNSPLHF.

This clone was picked up a small number of times. This chain uses TRBV6-4 with TRBJ2-1; D is perhaps TRBD1 (6 bases). Germline loops: CDR1 MRHNA, CDR2 SNTAGT. The CDR3 has 16 amino acids. Trimming pared 5 bases from V and 4 bases from J, leaving 18 bases between. CDR3: CASSPTGTLDYNEQFF. CDR3 coding DNA: TGTGCCAGCAGTCCCACCGGGACATTGGATTACAATGAGCAGTTCTTC.

This chain uses TRBV7-9 with TRBJ1-3; no definite D call. Deletions cut 7 bases from V and 0 bases from J, with 10 bases between. The CDR3 loop spans 14 amino acids. Germline V gene lookup returns CDR1 SEHNR and CDR2 FQNEAQ (reference sequence). The DNA for the CDR3 is TGTGCCAGCACTAATTTTAGCTCTGGAAACACCATATATTTT. It translates to CASTNFSSGNTIYF. The full variable domain, its missing parts supplied by reference TRBV7-9 and TRBJ1-3, is DTGVSQNPRHKITKRGQNVTFRCDPISEHNRLYWYRQTLGQGPEFLTYFQNEAQLEKSRLLSDRFSAERPKGSFSTLEIQRTEQGDSAMYLCASTNFSSGNTIYFGEGSWLTVV.

This clone was counted between two and nine times. The chain is built from TRBV7-9 and TRBJ1-6; 9 bases are shared with TRBD1. The CDR3 spans 16 residues. V trimming: 5 bases; J trimming: 5 bases; junction bases outside the gene matches: 7. Per germline, CDR1 SEHNR and CDR2 FQNEAQ (reference sequence). The CDR3 reads CASSNTGGLNNSPLHF. The CDR3 DNA is TGTGCCAGCAGCAATACAGGGGGCTTAAATAATTCACCCCTCCACTTT.

The gene calls are TRBV7-7 and TRBJ2-1, with TRBD1 identical over 7 bases. Germline V CDR1 and CDR2: SSHAT, FNYEAQ (reference sequence). The CDR3 is 15 residues long. The V gene end was trimmed by 1 base and the J gene end by 7 bases; junction bases not matched to a gene: 7. The CDR3 DNA reads as TGTGCCAGCAGCTTAGACCTTGGACAGGCGAATGAGCAGTTCTTC. Its protein is CASSLDLGQANEQFF.

J is TRBJ1-1 and V is TRBV28; D perhaps matches TRBD1 (6 bases). Trimming took 5 bases from V and 4 from J, leaving 17 bases between them. The CDR3 length is 15 residues. Per germline, CDR1 MDHEN and CDR2 SYDVKM. The CDR3 region has the DNA TGTGCCAGCAGTCCCCGGTCAGGGGCTCTCACTGAAGCTTTCTTT. Its translation: CASSPRSGALTEAFF. Combining the CDR3 with reference TRBV28 and TRBJ1-1 gives the whole variable domain DVKVTQSSRYLVKRTGEKVFLECVQDMDHENMFWYRQDPGLGLRLIYFSYDVKMKEKGDIPEGYSVSREKKERFSLILESASTNQTSMYLCASSPRSGALTEAFFGQGTRLTVV.

This clone was counted once. J is TRBJ2-3 and V is TRBV13; weak D call: TRBD1 (6 bases). Germline lookup yields CDR1 PRHDT and CDR2 FYEKMQ (reference sequence). The CDR3 sequence is 16 residues long. V lost 4 bases and J 6 bases, leaving 20 bases between the germline ends. The CDR3 DNA reads TGTGCCAGCAGCTCCCGGGACACCCGCACATATGATACGCAGTATTTT. Translating gives CASSSRDTRTYDTQYF.

This clone was counted once. This rearrangement joins TRBV27 to TRBJ1-5, with a tentative D call TRBD1 (6 bases). The CDR3 spans 13 residues. CDR1 is MNHEY, CDR2 SMNVEV, per germline (reference sequence). V lost 2 bases, J lost 16 bases, and 18 bases lay in between. The DNA of the CDR3 is TGTGCCAGCAGTTTAACACGCGGACAGAGGGAACATTTT. Amino acid sequence: CASSLTRGQREHF.

The V and J genes are TRBV19 and TRBJ2-7; weak D call: TRBD1 (6 bases). Trimming took off 2 bases at V and 4 bases at J, with 12 bases between the two ends. Looked up from germline, CDR1 is LNHDA and CDR2 is SQIVND (reference sequence). CDR3 length equals 14 residues. The CDR3 loop reads CASSITGSSYEQYF. DNA of the CDR3: TGTGCCAGTAGTATAACAGGGAGTAGTTACGAGCAGTACTTC.

By share of the sample, this clone is large. The chain has TRBV7-8 and TRBJ2-1; 7 bases map to TRBD1. Trimming removed 1 base from V and 5 bases from J; junction bases left unmatched: 5. Germline CDR1 is SGHVS and CDR2 is FQNEAQ. The CDR3 has 15 residues. CDR3 nucleotides: TGTGCCAGCAGCTTAGGTACAGGGGCTAACAATGAGCAGTTCTTC. This encodes CASSLGTGANNEQFF.

The chain couples TRBV15 to TRBJ1-5; D may be TRBD1 (5 bases). This CDR3 is 14 amino acids long. Germline CDR1 reads LNHNV; CDR2 reads YYDKDF (reference sequence). V was pared by 3 bases and J by 1 base, with 7 bases between. The CDR3 sequence is CATSRDKSNQPQHF. Written as DNA, the CDR3 is TGTGCCACCAGCAGGGACAAGAGCAATCAGCCCCAGCATTTT.

The chain recombines TRBV30 with TRBJ1-1; no clear D. Germline V gene lookup returns CDR1 GTSNPN and CDR2 SVGIG (reference sequence). V shed 4 bases and J shed 6 bases, with 6 bases lying between them. This CDR3 has 10 amino acids. CDR3 region: CAWKRAEAFF. As DNA, the CDR3 is TGTGCCTGGAAAAGGGCTGAAGCTTTCTTT.

Here the CDR3 DNA reads TGTGCCAGCAGCTCTAGCCCCCTTCCAGGGGAGGGCACAGATACGCAGTATTTT. Translation gives CASSSSPLPGEGTDTQYF. The chain is built from TRBV11-2 and TRBJ2-3; tentatively, D is TRBD1 or TRBD2 (6 bases each). This CDR3 region has 18 residues. V was cut by 4 bases and J by 1 base, with 21 bases left in between. CDR1 and CDR2 from the germline V gene are SGHAT and FQNNGV.

The chain uses TRBV6-6 and TRBJ2-2, with 8 bases matching TRBD2. The CDR3 covers 15 residues. The trim removed 6 bases at V and 0 bases at J, leaving 3 bases unmatched. Germline CDR1 and CDR2: MNHNY and SVGAGI (reference sequence). DNA for the CDR3: TGTGCCAGCAGGGTTAGCGGGACGAACACCGGGGAGCTGTTTTTT. Its protein is CASRVSGTNTGELFF.

The V and J genes are TRBV4-3 and TRBJ1-1; D might be TRBD1 (5 bases). This CDR3 has 14 residues. Trimming removed 1 base from V and 4 bases from J, with 10 bases in between. Germline V gene data show CDR1 as LGHNA and CDR2 as YSLEER. The CDR3 protein is CASSQARRGTEAFF. As DNA, the CDR3 is TGCGCCAGCAGCCAAGCAAGGAGGGGCACTGAAGCTTTCTTT.

The chain links TRBV7-3 to TRBJ2-6, with D perhaps TRBD1 (6 bases). Looked up from germline, CDR1 is SGHTA and CDR2 is FQGTGA. The CDR3 extends over 18 amino acids. Trimming took 5 bases from V and 0 from J, leaving 17 bases between them. CDR3 sequence reads: CASSRSGTWSSGANVLTF. The CDR3 coding sequence is TGTGCCAGCAGCAGATCCGGGACATGGAGCTCTGGGGCCAACGTCCTGACTTTC.

This sequence joins TRBV5-4 and TRBJ2-5; 12 bases map to TRBD2. The V segment lost 0 bases and the J segment 4 bases; nucleotides outside the gene matches: 13. This CDR3 is built from 19 residues. Germline V lookup: CDR1 SGHNT, CDR2 YYREEE (reference sequence). This CDR3 reads CASSLVGASGGAVGETQYF. In nucleotides, the CDR3 is TGTGCCAGCAGCTTGGTCGGGGCTAGCGGGGGGGCAGTAGGAGAGACCCAGTACTTC.

This chain joins TRBV5-1 and TRBJ2-3; no clear D. The CDR3 length is 18 residues. From germline, CDR1 is SGHRS and CDR2 YFSETQ. The V and J ends lost 2 bases and 0 bases respectively, with 19 bases between them. The CDR3 spells CASSFISTPHTSTDTQYF. The CDR3 DNA reads TGCGCCAGCAGCTTTATTTCAACCCCGCACACTAGCACAGATACGCAGTATTTT.

J is TRBJ2-3 and V is TRBV5-4; 8 bases are a match to TRBD2. Looked up from germline, CDR1 is SGHNT and CDR2 is YYREEE (reference sequence). V gave up 1 base and J gave up 5 bases; unmatched junction bases: 6. CDR3 length equals 15 residues. DNA of the CDR3: TGTGCCAGCAGCTTGACGGGGGGGGAGGTAGATACGCAGTATTTT. It specifies CASSLTGGEVDTQYF.

This clone occurred a few times. The V and J genes are TRBV2 and TRBJ2-1, with TRBD2 as a possible D gene (5 bases). Trimming pared 7 bases from V and 2 bases from J, leaving 12 bases between. The germline V gene has CDR1 SNHLY and CDR2 FYNNEI. This CDR3 contains 14 residues. The chain's CDR3 is CASTRGMPYNEQFF. CDR3 DNA sequence: TGTGCCAGCACTCGAGGGATGCCCTACAATGAGCAGTTCTTC.